These T cell receptor beta chains were read from a single sample in a study of T cell responses to AZD1222 COVID-19 vaccine. Sequencing used immunoSEQ multiplex PCR; TCRdb keeps in-frame clones, though not all of them. The sample lists roughly 120,000 clones; roughly 86% were seen once. This sample comprised peripheral blood, obtained 28 days after the second AZD1222 dose. These receptor sequences come from an adult who received the AZD1222 COVID-19 vaccine. Each CDR3 is given with its conserved first and last residue. A D gene is named only where the DNA matches it firmly. Clone sizes are given selectively: once, few, many, or a class where the clone is expanded.

j_gene,v_gene,d_gene,abundance,CDR3aa,CDR3nt
TRBJ2-3,TRBV9,NA,NA,CASSVGDSTDTQYF,TGTGCCAGCAGCGTGGGGGACAGCACAGATACGCAGTATTTT
TRBJ1-5,TRBV19,NA,few,CASKGPAGQPQHF,TGTGCCAGTAAGGGCCCCGCGGGTCAGCCCCAGCATTTT
TRBJ1-2,TRBV7-2,NA,NA,CASSLNTGRDGYTF,TGTGCCAGCAGCCTTAATACAGGAAGGGATGGCTACACCTTC
TRBJ2-7,TRBV9,NA,NA,CASSVAADPIQYF,TGTGCCAGCAGCGTAGCGGCCGACCCCATCCAGTACTTC
TRBJ1-6,TRBV27,TRBD1,NA,CASSSDPDRDYNSPLHF,TGTGCCAGCAGCTCTGACCCGGACAGGGACTATAATTCACCCCTCCACTTT
TRBJ1-2,TRBV19,NA,NA,CASSISTGQWGFYGYTF,TGTGCCAGTAGTATAAGCACGGGGCAGTGGGGATTCTATGGCTACACCTTC
TRBJ2-7,TRBV1,NA,once,CTSSQDLQPGNPKSPKDIEQYF,TGCACCAGCAGCCAGGATCTCCAACCGGGTAACCCCAAGTCGCCAAAGGATATCGAGCAGTACTTC
TRBJ1-5,TRBV15,NA,few,CATSSRITGSPQHF,TGTGCCACCAGCAGTAGAATTACAGGGTCGCCCCAGCATTTT
TRBJ1-5,TRBV6-5,NA,NA,CASRWTAQHF,TGTGCCAGCAGATGGACAGCCCAGCATTTT
TRBJ2-3,TRBV7-7,NA,NA,CASSLGSGESDTQYF,TGTGCCAGCAGCTTAGGGAGTGGAGAATCAGATACGCAGTATTTT
TRBJ2-3,TRBV6-1,TRBD2,NA,CASSEATSGRGDTQYF,TGTGCCAGCAGTGAAGCGACTAGCGGGAGGGGAGATACGCAGTATTTT
TRBJ2-7,TRBV12-3/TRBV12-4,TRBD1,NA,CASTRTGGSEQYF,TGTGCCAGCACGCGGACAGGGGGCAGCGAGCAGTACTTC
TRBJ1-2,TRBV30,NA,NA,CAWSRDTGYGYTF,TGTGCCTGGTCCCGGGACACGGGCTATGGCTACACCTTC
TRBJ1-1,TRBV7-9,NA,NA,CASARGIGRNTEAFF,TGTGCCAGCGCTAGGGGGATAGGGAGGAACACTGAAGCTTTCTTT
TRBJ1-3,TRBV29-1,TRBD1,NA,CSARTGYSGNTIYF,TGCAGCGCTAGGACAGGCTACTCTGGAAACACCATATATTTT
TRBJ2-3,TRBV10-3,NA,NA,CAISGVSGGTDTQYF,TGTGCCATCAGCGGAGTTTCCGGTGGCACAGATACGCAGTATTTT
TRBJ1-3,TRBV29-1,NA,NA,CSVAGTGNTIYF,TGCAGCGTTGCAGGTACTGGAAACACCATATATTTT
TRBJ2-7,TRBV10-3,NA,NA,CAISGTDSYEQYF,TGTGCCATCAGTGGGACAGACTCCTACGAGCAGTACTTC
TRBJ2-1,TRBV5-4,TRBD2,NA,CAATSGASSYNEQFF,TGTGCCGCTACTAGCGGGGCCAGCTCCTACAATGAGCAGTTCTTC
TRBJ2-7,TRBV5-1,TRBD1,NA,CASSLIGGQGSYEQYF,TGCGCCAGCAGCTTGATTGGGGGACAGGGGTCCTACGAGCAGTACTTC
TRBJ1-6,TRBV7-9,TRBD1,once,CASSFGQGMNSPLHF,TGTGCCAGCAGCTTTGGACAGGGAATGAATTCACCCCTCCACTTT
TRBJ1-3,TRBV28,NA,NA,CAITAAIGNTIYF,TGTGCCATCACAGCGGCTATTGGAAACACCATATATTTT
TRBJ2-1,TRBV10-3,NA,NA,CAILEPPYNEQFF,TGTGCCATCTTAGAACCCCCGTACAATGAGCAGTTCTTC
TRBJ1-1,TRBV16,NA,NA,CASSQSPRDTEAFF,TGTGCCAGCAGCCAATCGCCCCGGGACACTGAAGCTTTCTTT
TRBJ1-3,TRBV7-9,TRBD1,few,CASSKRDSGNTIYF,TGTGCCAGCAGCAAACGGGACAGTGGAAACACCATATATTTT
TRBJ2-7,TRBV5-6,NA,NA,CASSGAGTPHYEQYF,TGTGCCAGCAGCGGTGCCGGGACCCCCCACTACGAGCAGTACTTC
TRBJ2-1,TRBV11-2,TRBD2,NA,CASSYGGAEQFF,TGTGCCAGCAGCTACGGGGGGGCCGAGCAGTTCTTC
TRBJ2-7,TRBV5-4,NA,NA,CASSLDAGSSYEQYF,TGTGCCAGCAGCTTGGATGCAGGGAGCTCCTACGAGCAGTACTTC
TRBJ2-1,TRBV27,NA,NA,CATHTRAGHNEQFF,TGTGCCACCCATACTCGGGCGGGACACAATGAGCAGTTCTTC
TRBJ1-2,TRBV6-6,TRBD1,once,CASSPGQGFGYTF,TGTGCCAGCAGCCCGGGACAGGGATTCGGCTACACCTTC
TRBJ2-5,TRBV10-3,NA,NA,CAISETYQETQYF,TGTGCCATCAGTGAGACGTACCAAGAGACCCAGTACTTC
TRBJ2-2,TRBV4-3,NA,once,CASSQELGVRTGELFF,TGCGCCAGCAGCCAAGAGTTGGGCGTTAGGACCGGGGAGCTGTTTTTT
TRBJ1-3,TRBV4-3,NA,NA,CASSLTRGGNTIYF,TGCGCCAGCAGCCTGACCCGGGGGGGAAACACCATATATTTT
TRBJ1-6,TRBV4-1,NA,NA,CASSQDPAGSPLHF,TGCGCCAGCAGCCAAGATCCCGCAGGTTCACCCCTCCACTTT
TRBJ1-1,TRBV6-5,NA,NA,CASSYRDTEAFF,TGTGCCAGCAGTTACCGGGACACGGAAGCTTTCTTT
TRBJ2-4,TRBV10-2,NA,NA,CASTEGEVAKNIQYF,TGCGCCAGCACCGAGGGGGAGGTAGCCAAAAACATTCAGTACTTC
TRBJ2-3,TRBV5-1,NA,NA,CASSLGPSSGTDTQYF,TGCGCCAGCAGCTTGGGACCGTCTAGCGGCACAGATACGCAGTATTTT
TRBJ1-2,TRBV2,NA,NA,CASRAGESYGYTF,TGTGCCAGCAGAGCGGGAGAAAGCTATGGCTACACCTTC
TRBJ1-6,TRBV11-2,NA,NA,CASSLAAGRNQNSPLHF,TGTGCCAGCAGCTTAGCCGCAGGGAGGAACCAAAATTCACCCCTCCACTTT
TRBJ2-3,TRBV5-1,NA,NA,CASSLDGGEDTQYF,TGCGCCAGCAGCTTGGATGGCGGGGAAGATACGCAGTATTTT
TRBJ2-1,TRBV11-1,NA,NA,CASSLAHRRGRGLYNEQFF,TGTGCCAGCAGCTTAGCCCACCGGAGGGGGAGGGGGCTTTACAATGAGCAGTTCTTC
TRBJ1-6,TRBV27,NA,few,CASSLRTGSNSPLHF,TGTGCCAGCAGTTTACGTACGGGGAGTAATTCACCCCTCCACTTT
TRBJ2-3,TRBV20-1,NA,NA,CSASHREGTDTQYF,TGCAGTGCTAGTCACAGGGAGGGCACAGATACGCAGTATTTT
TRBJ1-1,TRBV18,NA,NA,CASSQGESTEAFF,TGTGCCAGCTCACAGGGGGAGTCGACTGAAGCTTTCTTT
TRBJ1-2,TRBV10-1,NA,NA,CASSSQDF,TGCGCCAGCAGTTCCCAGGACTTC
TRBJ2-5,TRBV10-1,TRBD2,NA,CASAAGNPGTQYF,TGCGCCAGCGCAGCGGGAAACCCGGGAACCCAGTACTTC
TRBJ2-3,TRBV7-2,NA,once,CASSAVSTDTQYF,TGTGCCAGCAGCGCGGTCAGCACAGATACGCAGTATTTT
TRBJ2-7,TRBV5-6,NA,NA,CASSLWRRVDDEQYF,TGTGCCAGCAGCTTGTGGCGAAGGGTTGACGACGAGCAGTACTTC
TRBJ2-1,TRBV5-8,NA,NA,CASSTWPPYNEQFF,TGTGCCAGCAGCACATGGCCGCCCTACAATGAGCAGTTCTTC
TRBJ1-4,TRBV15,NA,NA,CATSFEPLGSPNEKLFF,TGTGCCACCAGCTTCGAACCCCTTGGCAGCCCGAATGAAAAACTGTTTTTT
TRBJ2-3,TRBV7-2,NA,NA,CASSLFGGGSTDTQYF,TGTGCCAGCAGCTTATTTGGAGGGGGCAGTACAGATACGCAGTATTTT
TRBJ1-4,TRBV29-1,NA,NA,CSVGVSTNEKLFF,TGCAGCGTTGGAGTTTCAACTAATGAAAAACTGTTTTTT
TRBJ2-7,TRBV28,TRBD2,NA,CASSSPSGYYEQYF,TGTGCCAGCAGTTCACCTAGCGGATACTACGAGCAGTACTTC